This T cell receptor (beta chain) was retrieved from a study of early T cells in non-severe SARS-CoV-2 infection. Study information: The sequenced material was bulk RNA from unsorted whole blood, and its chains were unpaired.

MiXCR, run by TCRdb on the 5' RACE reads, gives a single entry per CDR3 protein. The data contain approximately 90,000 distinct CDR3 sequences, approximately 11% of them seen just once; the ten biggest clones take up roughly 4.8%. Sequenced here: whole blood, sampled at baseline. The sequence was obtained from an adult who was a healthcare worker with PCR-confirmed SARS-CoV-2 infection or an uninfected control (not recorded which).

CDR3 in DNA: TGCAGTGCTAGCGGGGGGGCCCCCAATGAGCAGTTCTTC. It yields the protein CSASGGAPNEQFF. This chain links TRBV20-1 with TRBJ2-1, with 8 bases fitting TRBD2. In germline, CDR1 is DFQATT, CDR2 SNEGSKA (reference sequence). Trimming at V came to 3 bases and at J to 6 bases, leaving 4 bases not matched to a gene. The CDR3 totals 13 residues.